This TCR beta chain was obtained from a study of early T cells in non-severe SARS-CoV-2 infection. In the library, individual cDNA molecules carried attached unique molecular identifiers. TCRdb redid the calling of the 5' RACE reads with MiXCR, one entry per CDR3 protein. Here the sample spans 70,000 to 90,000 distinct CDR3 sequences, more than 12% being singletons. This CDR3 contains 13 residues. Germline trimming cut 5 bases from V and 9 bases from J; bases unmatched to any gene: 8. Per germline, CDR1 SGHTA and CDR2 FQGNSA. The clonotype was recovered from an adult who was a healthcare worker with PCR-confirmed SARS-CoV-2 infection or an uninfected control (not recorded which). The sequenced material came from whole blood. This sequence joins TRBV7-2 and TRBJ2-7; 9 nucleotides agree with TRBD2. This CDR3 is CASSPREAGGQYF. DNA of the CDR3: TGTGCCAGCAGCCCTCGGGAAGCGGGAGGGCAGTACTTC.